Below are 6 T cell receptor beta chains sequenced from a single sample in a study of T cell clonotyping in hematopoietic cell transplantation. Time point described: recipient sample about 28 days before transplant, after cytoreduction. Assay: immunoSEQ multiplex PCR; the TCRdb copy retains only in-frame clones and omits some. Of roughly 29,000 clones in the sample, less than 75% were seen once. The sample in question was peripheral blood mononuclear cells, obtained before stem cell transplant. All receptors derive from a man aged 45-60 years with myelodysplastic syndrome. Some clones in this sample may be carry-over from other donors' samples.

J is TRBJ2-3 and V is TRBV28; perhaps TRBD1 as D (5 bases). CDR1 MDHEN and CDR2 SYDVKM come from the germline V gene. Between the trimmed V and J ends, which lost 2 bases and 0 bases, there was a span of 12 bases. The CDR3 is 16 amino acids. The CDR3 region has the DNA TGTGCCAGCAGTTTAATATCTAGGACAAGCACAGATACGCAGTATTTT. Its protein is CASSLISRTSTDTQYF.

The chain links TRBV2 to TRBJ1-5; TRBD1 agrees at 7 bases. The germline V gene has CDR1 SNHLY and CDR2 FYNNEI. Trimming took 7 bases from V and 4 from J; bases not matched to a gene: 7. This CDR3 has 14 residues. CDR3 amino acids: CASKGAGVNQPQHF. The DNA for the CDR3 is TGTGCCAGCAAGGGGGCAGGGGTAAATCAGCCCCAGCATTTT.

The chain employs TRBV5-1 and TRBJ2-7; D may be TRBD1 (5 bases). The germline V gene encodes CDR1 SGHRS and CDR2 YFSETQ. V lost 0 bases, J lost 4 bases, and 8 bases lay in between. This CDR3 contains 13 residues. As DNA, the CDR3 is TGCGCCAGCAGCTTGGAAAGGGGATACGAGCAGTACTTC. It is translated as CASSLERGYEQYF.

V gene TRBV11-2 combines with J gene TRBJ1-6; TRBD1 aligns across 9 bases. Germline CDR1 is SGHAT and CDR2 is FQNNGV. This CDR3 spans 16 amino acids. V gave up 3 bases and J gave up 9 bases; unmatched junction bases: 9. CDR3 protein: CASSFSGTGYGSPLHF. CDR3 nucleotide sequence: TGTGCCAGCAGCTTCTCGGGGACAGGGTATGGTTCACCCCTCCACTTT.

CDR3 sequence (DNA): TGTGCCTGGATCAGGTCGGGAGGGGCTTTCTTT. Amino acid sequence: CAWIRSGGAFF. The chain has TRBV30 and TRBJ1-1, with unresolved D. Germline loops: CDR1 GTSNPN, CDR2 SVGIG (reference sequence). The CDR3 sequence is 11 residues long. V gave up 4 bases and J gave up 11 bases, with 14 bases separating them.

This rearrangement joins TRBV2 to TRBJ1-1, with D unclear. V shed 5 bases and J shed 4 bases, with 14 bases lying between them. The germline V gene encodes CDR1 SNHLY and CDR2 FYNNEI. This CDR3 spans 14 amino acids. The CDR3 loop is CASSIQTWSTEAFF. CDR3 in DNA: TGTGCCAGCAGTATACAGACATGGAGCACTGAAGCTTTCTTT.